The 30 T cell receptor beta chains reported below all come from one sample, sequenced in a study of technical replicates of blood from a handful of donors. Data came from immunoSEQ multiplex PCR; TCRdb stores just in-frame clones and leaves some out. The table includes about 79,000 clones, 94% detected once. Sequencing input: T cells isolated from PBMCs. The source of these receptors is a human donor in good health.

This clone was observed a single time. The chain has TRBV6-1 and TRBJ2-5, with a weak D call TRBD1 (5 bases). In germline, CDR1 is MNHNS, CDR2 SASEGT. The V and J ends lost 3 bases and 5 bases respectively, with 10 bases between them. The CDR3 is 13 amino acids. The CDR3, as DNA: TGTGCCAGCAGTGACAGGGCTTCCGAGACCCAGTACTTC. Translating it yields CASSDRASETQYF.

V usage is TRBV4-1 and J usage is TRBJ2-4; possibly TRBD1 for D (6 bases). V was trimmed by 3 bases and J by 4 bases, leaving 10 bases between them. The CDR3 is 14 amino acids. Looked up from germline, CDR1 is MGHRA and CDR2 is YSYEKL. CDR3 DNA sequence: TGCGCCAGCAGCCACCCTGACAGGAAAAACATTCAGTACTTC. Protein sequence: CASSHPDRKNIQYF.

V usage is TRBV4-1 and J usage is TRBJ2-2; D uncertain. The CDR3 length is 13 residues. The V and J ends lost 3 bases and 6 bases respectively, with 8 bases between them. CDR1 MGHRA and CDR2 YSYEKL come from the germline V gene. In nucleotides, the CDR3 is TGCGCCAGCAGCCACCAGCGCCCCGGGGAGCTGTTTTTT. Translated: CASSHQRPGELFF.

The chain joins TRBV4-1 to TRBJ1-1; 7 positions match TRBD1. Germline V gene lookup returns CDR1 MGHRA and CDR2 YSYEKL. The J segment lost 1 base and the V segment lost 1 base, leaving 3 bases of the junction unmatched. The CDR3 consists of 15 residues. The CDR3 protein is CASSQVNRGNTEAFF. The CDR3, as DNA: TGCGCCAGCAGCCAAGTAAACAGGGGGAACACTGAAGCTTTCTTT.

This clone was counted a single time. The rearrangement joins TRBV14 to TRBJ2-3; no reliable D call. The V gene lost 4 bases and the J gene lost 3 bases, with 14 bases spanning the gap. The CDR3 consists of 15 residues. Germline V gene data show CDR1 as SGHDN and CDR2 as FVKESK. The CDR3 nucleotides read TGTGCCAGCAGCCCCACTATGATTTGGACAGATACGCAGTATTTT. It specifies CASSPTMIWTDTQYF.

This sequence joins TRBV5-4 and TRBJ2-3; 14 positions agree with TRBD2. Unmatched junction bases numbered 13, after V lost 7 bases and J lost 0 bases. The CDR3 consists of 19 residues. CDR1 and CDR2 from the germline V gene are SGHNT and YYREEE (reference sequence). The CDR3 sequence: CASGGRGLAGALSTDTQYF. The DNA for the CDR3 is TGTGCCAGCGGAGGTCGGGGACTAGCGGGGGCACTAAGCACAGATACGCAGTATTTT.

V gene TRBV4-1 combines with J gene TRBJ1-1; tentatively, D is TRBD1 (5 bases). This CDR3 has 15 amino acids. Germline V gene lookup returns CDR1 MGHRA and CDR2 YSYEKL. V dropped 0 bases and J dropped 5 bases, with 13 bases sitting between them. CDR3 loop: CASSQEWGVGTEAFF. The DNA for the CDR3 is TGCGCCAGCAGCCAAGAGTGGGGCGTCGGAACTGAAGCTTTCTTT.

The genes are TRBV18 and TRBJ2-5, with D hard to call. The CDR3 covers 12 residues. The V end was cut by 3 bases, the J end by 4 bases, with 6 bases between. CDR1 is KGHSH and CDR2 is LQKENI in the germline V gene. The CDR3 is CASSPPGETQYF. CDR3 sequence (DNA): TGTGCCAGCTCACCCCCGGGAGAGACCCAGTACTTC.

This clone was detected only once. This sequence joins TRBV5-3 and TRBJ2-7; a possible D gene is TRBD1 (6 bases). TRBV5-3 is an ORF, and what it does is uncertain. CDR3 length: 15 amino acids. V was cut by 7 bases and J by 1 base, with 18 bases left in between. This CDR3 reads CARRDPPGDSYEQYF. The CDR3 DNA reads as TGTGCCAGACGCGACCCCCCAGGGGATTCCTACGAGCAGTACTTC.

The genes are TRBV28 and TRBJ1-4; D is unresolved. Trimming cost V 3 bases and J 7 bases, with 3 bases left between them. The CDR3 extends over 11 amino acids. From germline, CDR1 is MDHEN and CDR2 SYDVKM. CDR3 nucleotide sequence: TGTGCCAGCAGTTTTCGTGAAAAACTGTTTTTT. This sequence encodes CASSFREKLFF. The entire variable domain, with the rest obtained from reference TRBV28 and TRBJ1-4, is as follows: DVKVTQSSRYLVKRTGEKVFLECVQDMDHENMFWYRQDPGLGLRLIYFSYDVKMKEKGDIPEGYSVSREKKERFSLILESASTNQTSMYLCASSFREKLFFGSGTQLSVL.

The chain uses TRBV9 and TRBJ1-5; unclear D gene. V was pared by 0 bases and J by 0 bases, with 7 bases between. Germline CDR1 reads SGDLS; CDR2 reads YYNGEE. The CDR3 is 15 amino acids. The CDR3, as DNA: TGTGCCAGCAGCGTAGGCGTAAATAGCAATCAGCCCCAGCATTTT. Translating it yields CASSVGVNSNQPQHF.

The chain uses TRBV2 and TRBJ1-1; tentatively, D is TRBD1 (5 bases). The CDR3 covers 15 residues. Germline V gene data show CDR1 as SNHLY and CDR2 as FYNNEI. With 4 bases removed from V and 1 base from J, the gap between germline ends came to 13 bases. The CDR3 DNA is TGTGCCAGCAGTGCGTGGCGGGACGCGAACACTGAAGCTTTCTTT. This codes for CASSAWRDANTEAFF.

The chain combines TRBV28 with TRBJ2-7; a possible D gene is TRBD1 (5 bases). The CDR3 runs to 13 residues. V gave up 3 bases and J gave up 6 bases, with 12 bases separating them. The germline gives CDR1 MDHEN, CDR2 SYDVKM. The CDR3 nucleotides are TGTGCCAGCAGTTTGTTCACAGGTTTCGAGCAGTACTTC. It encodes CASSLFTGFEQYF.

The chain has TRBV30 and TRBJ2-5; 7 bases align to TRBD2. Losses at the gene ends were 2 bases for V and 1 base for J; bases not matched to a gene: 7. Germline V gene sequence: CDR1 GTSNPN, CDR2 SVGIG (reference sequence). This CDR3 is 15 amino acids long. The CDR3 DNA reads TGTGCCTGGAGTCCCTTAGCGGGTACCCAAGAGACCCAGTACTTC. Translated: CAWSPLAGTQETQYF. The whole variable domain, remainder taken from reference TRBV30 and TRBJ2-5, is SQTIHQWPATLVQPVGSPLSLECTVEGTSNPNLYWYRQAAGRGLQLLFYSVGIGQISSEVPQNLSASRPQDRQFILSSKKLLLSDSGFYLCAWSPLAGTQETQYFGPGTRLLVL.

J is TRBJ2-7 and V is TRBV19, with D possibly being TRBD1 (6 bases). The V and J ends lost 8 bases and 0 bases respectively, with 17 bases between them. The germline V gene encodes CDR1 LNHDA and CDR2 SQIVND (reference sequence). The CDR3 extends over 15 amino acids. This CDR3 is CASSAWGLRSYEQYF. The CDR3 DNA reads TGTGCCAGTTCGGCGTGGGGGCTACGCTCCTACGAGCAGTACTTC. The complete variable domain, with remaining parts taken from reference TRBV19 and TRBJ2-7, reads DGGITQSPKYLFRKEGQNVTLSCEQNLNHDAMYWYRQDPGQGLRLIYYSQIVNDFQKGDIAEGYSVSREKKESFPLTVTSAQKNPTAFYLCASSAWGLRSYEQYFGPGTRLTVT.

The chain links TRBV27 to TRBJ2-7, with D possibly being TRBD1 (5 bases). Germline lookup yields CDR1 MNHEY and CDR2 SMNVEV (reference sequence). There are 13 residues in the CDR3. Trimming stripped 3 bases from V and 3 bases from J, with 9 bases between. Here the CDR3 reads CASSFSDSYEQYF. The DNA of the CDR3 is TGTGCCAGCAGTTTCAGCGACAGCTACGAGCAGTACTTC.

The chain carries TRBV14 and TRBJ2-3, with TRBD2 identical over 8 bases. V lost 3 bases, J lost 2 bases, and 4 bases stayed unmatched. Germline-derived CDR1 and CDR2 are SGHDN and FVKESK. The CDR3 is made up of 15 amino acids. CDR3 region: CASSHIAGLTDTQYF. Here the CDR3 DNA reads TGTGCCAGCAGCCACATAGCGGGGCTCACAGATACGCAGTATTTT. The full variable domain, with the rest looked up from reference TRBV14 and TRBJ2-3, is EAGVTQFPSHSVIEKGQTVTLRCDPISGHDNLYWYRRVMGKEIKFLLHFVKESKQDESGMPNNRFLAERTGGTYSTLKVQPAELEDSGVYFCASSHIAGLTDTQYFGPGTRLTVL.

The V and J genes are TRBV28 and TRBJ1-5, with a tentative D call TRBD1 (5 bases). The germline V gene encodes CDR1 MDHEN and CDR2 SYDVKM. The CDR3 totals 14 residues. Trimming left V 2 bases short and J 5 bases short, with 10 bases between. The CDR3 DNA sequence: TGTGCCAGCAGTTTACAGGGATCTCATCAGCCCCAGCATTTT. This gives the protein CASSLQGSHQPQHF.

The J gene is TRBJ2-1, the V gene TRBV6-1, with 13 bases fitting TRBD2. This CDR3 is built from 15 residues. V was clipped by 7 bases and J by 7 bases; unmatched bases: 7. Germline values: CDR1 MNHNS, CDR2 SASEGT. CDR3 amino acids: CASTITSGGANEQFF. As DNA, the CDR3 is TGTGCCAGCACGATTACTAGCGGGGGGGCGAATGAGCAGTTCTTC.

This chain uses TRBV28 with TRBJ1-2, with 7 bases matching TRBD1. Germline CDR1 reads MDHEN; CDR2 reads SYDVKM. V dropped 4 bases and J dropped 4; count of bases not matched to a gene: 3. The CDR3 is made up of 13 amino acids. The CDR3 coding sequence is TGTGCCAGCAGTTCCCGGACAGGCTATGGCTACACCTTC. This translates into CASSSRTGYGYTF.

The chain recombines TRBV1 with TRBJ2-5; the D call TRBD1 from the table was never checked on the DNA. TRBV1 is reported as a pseudogene. CDR3 length: 12 amino acids. The CDR3 DNA reads as TGCACCAGCAGCCGGCTCCAAGAGACCCAGTACTTC. Encoded protein: CTSSRLQETQYF.

The rearrangement links TRBV28 to TRBJ1-5, with D possibly TRBD1 on 5 matching bases. Trimming shortened V by 6 bases and J by 2 bases, and 14 bases separated the two germline ends. CDR3 size: 15 residues. CDR1 and CDR2 (germline): MDHEN, SYDVKM. This chain's CDR3 is CASSSLGGGNQPQHF. CDR3 DNA: TGTGCCAGCAGCTCGTTGGGAGGGGGCAATCAGCCCCAGCATTTT.

This clone was seen once. This chain links TRBV19 with TRBJ2-1; no clear D. Germline V gene lookup returns CDR1 LNHDA and CDR2 SQIVND (reference sequence). The V and J ends lost 0 bases and 1 base respectively, with 10 bases between them. This CDR3 spans 16 amino acids. The CDR3 is CASSIDVSTSYNEQFF. The CDR3 nucleotides are TGTGCCAGTAGTATAGATGTAAGTACTTCCTACAATGAGCAGTTCTTC. The full variable domain, with the rest looked up from reference TRBV19 and TRBJ2-1, is DGGITQSPKYLFRKEGQNVTLSCEQNLNHDAMYWYRQDPGQGLRLIYYSQIVNDFQKGDIAEGYSVSREKKESFPLTVTSAQKNPTAFYLCASSIDVSTSYNEQFFGPGTRLTVL.

This chain connects TRBV5-1 to TRBJ2-7, with 11 positions matching TRBD1. Germline CDR1 SGHRS, CDR2 YFSETQ. J lost 2 bases, V lost 3 bases, and 4 bases had no gene match. The CDR3 has 15 amino acids. DNA of the CDR3: TGCGCCAGCAGCTCGTCGGGACAGGGGGCCTACGAGCAGTACTTC. Its translation is CASSSSGQGAYEQYF. The whole variable domain, filled in from reference TRBV5-1 and TRBJ2-7, reads KAGVTQTPRYLIKTRGQQVTLSCSPISGHRSVSWYQQTPGQGLQFLFEYFSETQRNKGNFPGRFSGRQFSNSRSEMNVSTLELGDSALYLCASSSSGQGAYEQYFGPGTRLTVT.

The chain employs TRBV28 and TRBJ2-5; 8 bases agree with TRBD1. V trimming: 7 bases; J trimming: 3 bases; junction bases outside the gene matches: 4. Germline values: CDR1 MDHEN, CDR2 SYDVKM. The CDR3 length is 13 residues. CDR3 region: CASTTTGEETQYF. DNA of the CDR3: TGTGCCAGCACTACGACAGGGGAAGAGACCCAGTACTTC.

The genes are TRBV30 and TRBJ1-2, with TRBD1 as a possible D gene (6 bases). V lost 6 bases and J lost 3, with 17 bases in between. The CDR3 runs to 14 residues. Germline V gene data show CDR1 as GTSNPN and CDR2 as SVGIG (reference sequence). In DNA form, the CDR3 reads TGTGCCTGCCCAGGGGTCGGGACCGACTATGGCTACACCTTC. Encoded protein: CACPGVGTDYGYTF.

V usage is TRBV19 and J usage is TRBJ2-1; the D gene is possibly TRBD1 (5 bases). From germline, CDR1 is LNHDA and CDR2 SQIVND (reference sequence). The CDR3 is 14 amino acids. V lost 1 base and J 6 bases, leaving 10 bases between the germline ends. Here the CDR3 reads CASSIGQGVNEQFF. CDR3 sequence (DNA): TGTGCCAGTAGTATAGGGCAGGGCGTCAATGAGCAGTTCTTC.

The V call is TRBV7-8, the J call TRBJ2-7; 10 positions agree with TRBD1. Germline lookup yields CDR1 SGHVS and CDR2 FQNEAQ. Unmatched junction bases numbered 14, after V lost 5 bases and J lost 7 bases. The CDR3 runs 16 residues. CDR3 nucleotides: TGTGCCAGCAGCCTAGTTGGGGGACAGGGGAATAGGGAGCAGTACTTC. Residues: CASSLVGGQGNREQYF.

J is TRBJ1-2 and V is TRBV20-1; no firm D call. The CDR3 consists of 11 residues. CDR1 and CDR2 from the germline V gene are DFQATT and SNEGSKA (reference sequence). V was pared by 2 bases and J by 6 bases, with 7 bases between. CDR3 region: CSARPSDGYTF. The CDR3 nucleotides are TGCAGTGCTAGACCGTCTGATGGCTACACCTTC.

The chain uses TRBV5-8 and TRBJ2-5; D may be TRBD1 (5 bases). From germline, CDR1 is SGHTS and CDR2 YDEGEE. Trimming took off 2 bases at V and 5 bases at J, with 10 bases between the two ends. The CDR3 is made up of 13 amino acids. In nucleotides, the CDR3 is TGTGCCAGCAGCTTCGGACACCGGGAGACCCAGTACTTC. Its translation: CASSFGHRETQYF.